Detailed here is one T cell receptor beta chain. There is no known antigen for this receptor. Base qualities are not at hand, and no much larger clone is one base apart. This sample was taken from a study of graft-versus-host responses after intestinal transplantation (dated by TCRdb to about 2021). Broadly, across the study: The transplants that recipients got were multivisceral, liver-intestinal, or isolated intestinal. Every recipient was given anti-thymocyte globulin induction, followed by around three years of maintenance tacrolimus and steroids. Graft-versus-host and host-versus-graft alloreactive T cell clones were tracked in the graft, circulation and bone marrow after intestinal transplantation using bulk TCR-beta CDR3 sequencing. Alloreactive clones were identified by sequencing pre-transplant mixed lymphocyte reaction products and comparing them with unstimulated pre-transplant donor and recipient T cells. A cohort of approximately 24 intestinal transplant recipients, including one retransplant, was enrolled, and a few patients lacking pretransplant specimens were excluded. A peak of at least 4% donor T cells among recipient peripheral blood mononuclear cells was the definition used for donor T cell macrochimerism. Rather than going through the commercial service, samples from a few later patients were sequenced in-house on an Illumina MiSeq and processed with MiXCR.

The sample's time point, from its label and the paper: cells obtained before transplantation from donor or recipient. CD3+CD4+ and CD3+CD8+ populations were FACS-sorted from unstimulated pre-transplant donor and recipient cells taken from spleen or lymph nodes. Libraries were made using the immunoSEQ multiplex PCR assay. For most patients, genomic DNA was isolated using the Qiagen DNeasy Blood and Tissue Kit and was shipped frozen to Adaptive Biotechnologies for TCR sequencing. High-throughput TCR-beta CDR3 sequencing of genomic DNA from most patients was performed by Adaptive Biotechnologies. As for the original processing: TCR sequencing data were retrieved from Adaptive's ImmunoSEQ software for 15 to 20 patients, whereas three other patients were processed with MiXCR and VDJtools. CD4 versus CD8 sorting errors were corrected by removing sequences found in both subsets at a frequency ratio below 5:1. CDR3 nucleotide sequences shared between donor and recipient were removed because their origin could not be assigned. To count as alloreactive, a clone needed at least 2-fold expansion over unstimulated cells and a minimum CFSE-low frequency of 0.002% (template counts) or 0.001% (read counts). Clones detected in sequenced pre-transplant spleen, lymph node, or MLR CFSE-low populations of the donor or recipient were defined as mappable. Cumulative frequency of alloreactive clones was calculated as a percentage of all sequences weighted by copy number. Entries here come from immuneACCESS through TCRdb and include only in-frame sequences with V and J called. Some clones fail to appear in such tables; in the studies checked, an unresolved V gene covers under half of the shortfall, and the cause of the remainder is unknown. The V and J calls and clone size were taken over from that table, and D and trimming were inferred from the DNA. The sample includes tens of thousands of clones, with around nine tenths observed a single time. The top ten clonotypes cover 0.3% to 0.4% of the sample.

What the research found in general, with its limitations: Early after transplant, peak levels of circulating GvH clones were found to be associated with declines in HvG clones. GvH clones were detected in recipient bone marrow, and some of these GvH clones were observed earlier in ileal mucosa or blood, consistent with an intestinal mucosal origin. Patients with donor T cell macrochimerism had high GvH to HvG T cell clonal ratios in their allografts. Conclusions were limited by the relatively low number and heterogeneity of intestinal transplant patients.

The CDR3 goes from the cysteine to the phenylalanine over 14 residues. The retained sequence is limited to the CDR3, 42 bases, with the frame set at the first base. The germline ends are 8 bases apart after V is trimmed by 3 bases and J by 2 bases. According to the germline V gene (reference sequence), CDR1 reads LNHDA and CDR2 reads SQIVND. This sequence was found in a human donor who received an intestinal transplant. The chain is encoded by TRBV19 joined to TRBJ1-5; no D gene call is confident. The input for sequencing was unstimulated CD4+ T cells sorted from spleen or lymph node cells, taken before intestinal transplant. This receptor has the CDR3 CASSISGGNQPQHF. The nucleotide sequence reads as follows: TGTGCCAGTAGTATTTCGGGTGGCAATCAGCCCCAGCATTTT.